This TCR beta chain was identified in a study of shared clonotypes between healthy human individuals. Generated by immunoSEQ multiplex PCR, the TCRdb table keeps only in-frame clones and is missing some. Of some 630,000 clones listed, approximately 96% are singletons. Terminally differentiated effector memory CD45RA+ cells were excluded from the naive CD8 cells, which were CD45RO-negative and positively selected for CCR7. This CDR3 is 16 amino acids long. In germline, CDR1 is MDHEN, CDR2 SYDVKM. The germline V and J ends were trimmed by 7 bases and 2 bases, with 18 bases remaining between them. What was sequenced was naive CD8+ T cells sorted from blood. This receptor was identified in a woman in her twenties or thirties in good health. The V and J genes are TRBV28 and TRBJ2-1; D may be TRBD2 (6 bases). CDR3 loop: CASTTSGERAYNEQFF. CDR3 nucleotide sequence: TGTGCCAGCACTACGTCGGGGGAACGGGCCTACAATGAGCAGTTCTTC.